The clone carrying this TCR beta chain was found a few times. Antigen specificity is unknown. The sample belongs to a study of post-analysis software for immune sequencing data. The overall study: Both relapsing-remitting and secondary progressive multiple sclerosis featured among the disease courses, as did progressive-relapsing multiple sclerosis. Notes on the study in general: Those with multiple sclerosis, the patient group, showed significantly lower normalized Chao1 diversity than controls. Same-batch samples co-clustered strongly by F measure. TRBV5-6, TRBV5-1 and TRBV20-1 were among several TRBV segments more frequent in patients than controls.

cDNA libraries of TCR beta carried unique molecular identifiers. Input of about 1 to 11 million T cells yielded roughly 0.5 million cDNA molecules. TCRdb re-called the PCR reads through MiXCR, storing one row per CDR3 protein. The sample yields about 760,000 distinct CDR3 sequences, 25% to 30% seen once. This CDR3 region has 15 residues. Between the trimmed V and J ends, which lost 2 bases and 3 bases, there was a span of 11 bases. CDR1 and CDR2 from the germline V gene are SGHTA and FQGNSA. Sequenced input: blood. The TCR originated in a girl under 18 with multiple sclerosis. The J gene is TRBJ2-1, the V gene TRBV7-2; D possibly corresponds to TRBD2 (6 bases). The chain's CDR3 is CASSLRGIGYNEQFF. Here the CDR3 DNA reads TGTGCCAGCAGCTTACGGGGGATCGGCTACAATGAGCAGTTCTTC.